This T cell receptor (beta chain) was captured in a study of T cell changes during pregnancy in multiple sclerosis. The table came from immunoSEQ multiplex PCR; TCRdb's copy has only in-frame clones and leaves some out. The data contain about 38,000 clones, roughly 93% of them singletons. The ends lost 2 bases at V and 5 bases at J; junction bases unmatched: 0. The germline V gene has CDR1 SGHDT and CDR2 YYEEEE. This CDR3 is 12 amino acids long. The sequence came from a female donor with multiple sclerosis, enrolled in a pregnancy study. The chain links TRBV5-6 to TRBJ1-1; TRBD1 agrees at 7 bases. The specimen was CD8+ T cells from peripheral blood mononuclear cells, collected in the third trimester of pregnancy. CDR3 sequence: CASSLQGTEAFF. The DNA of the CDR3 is TGTGCCAGCAGCTTACAGGGGACTGAAGCTTTCTTT.